This TCR beta chain is drawn from a study of cytomegalovirus exposure and HLA in healthy donors. It was with 60 Vbeta and 13 Jbeta primers that the PCR ran. The data were produced by immunoSEQ multiplex PCR, yet TCRdb's version contains in-frame clones alone and is incomplete. The sample consists of some 200,000 clones, just over 75% of them appearing once. Sequenced input: PBMCs. This TCR derives from a woman aged 55-69 years in good health and CMV-seropositive.

This CDR3 is CASSVGGTAGTGETQYF. Written as DNA, the CDR3 is TGTGCCAGCAGCGTAGGCGGGACGGCAGGGACGGGAGAGACCCAGTACTTC. The chain has TRBV9 and TRBJ2-5, with D maybe TRBD2 (6 bases). The length of the CDR3 is 17 residues. V was shortened by 0 bases and J by 4 bases, with 19 bases between the two germline ends. Germline CDR1 and CDR2: SGDLS and YYNGEE.